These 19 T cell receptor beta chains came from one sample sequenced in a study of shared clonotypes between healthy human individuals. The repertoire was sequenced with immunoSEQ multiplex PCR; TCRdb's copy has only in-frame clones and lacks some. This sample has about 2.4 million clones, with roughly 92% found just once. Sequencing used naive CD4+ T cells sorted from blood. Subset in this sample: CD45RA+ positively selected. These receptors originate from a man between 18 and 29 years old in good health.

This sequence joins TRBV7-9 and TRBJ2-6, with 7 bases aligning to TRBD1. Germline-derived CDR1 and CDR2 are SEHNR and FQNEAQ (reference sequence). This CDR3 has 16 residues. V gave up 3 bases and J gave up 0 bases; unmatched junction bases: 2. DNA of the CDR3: TGTGCCAGCAGCTTGGGACAGAGCTCTGGGGCCAACGTCCTGACTTTC. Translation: CASSLGQSSGANVLTF.

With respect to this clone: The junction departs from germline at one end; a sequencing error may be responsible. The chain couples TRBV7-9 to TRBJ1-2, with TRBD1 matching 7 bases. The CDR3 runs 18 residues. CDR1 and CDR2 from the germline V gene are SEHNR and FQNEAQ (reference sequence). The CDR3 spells CASRLDVVGTATNYGYTF. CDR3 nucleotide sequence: TGTGCCAGCAGGTTAGATGTAGTGGGGACAGCGACTAACTATGGCTACACCTTC. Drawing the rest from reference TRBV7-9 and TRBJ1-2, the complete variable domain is DTGVSQNPRHKITKRGQNVTFRCDPISEHNRLYWYRQTLGQGPEFLTYFQNEAQLEKSRLLSDRFSAERPKGSFSTLEIQRTEQGDSAMYLCASRLDVVGTATNYGYTFGSGTRLTVV.

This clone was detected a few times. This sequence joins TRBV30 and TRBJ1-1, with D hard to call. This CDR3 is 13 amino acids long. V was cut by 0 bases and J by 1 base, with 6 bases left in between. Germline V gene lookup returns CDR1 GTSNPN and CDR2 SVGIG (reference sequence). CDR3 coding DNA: TGTGCCTGGAGTGTAATGAGGAACACTGAAGCTTTCTTT. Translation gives CAWSVMRNTEAFF. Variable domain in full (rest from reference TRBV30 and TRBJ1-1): SQTIHQWPATLVQPVGSPLSLECTVEGTSNPNLYWYRQAAGRGLQLLFYSVGIGQISSEVPQNLSASRPQDRQFILSSKKLLLSDSGFYLCAWSVMRNTEAFFGQGTRLTVV.

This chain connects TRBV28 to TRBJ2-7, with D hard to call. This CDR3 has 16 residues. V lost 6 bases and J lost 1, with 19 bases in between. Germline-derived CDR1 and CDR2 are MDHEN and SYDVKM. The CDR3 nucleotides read TGTGCCAGCAGCTCCTTCGGCGGTGCAGCTTCCTACGAGCAGTACTTC. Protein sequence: CASSSFGGAASYEQYF.

The CDR3 protein is CASSSGGSRETQYF. CDR3 nucleotides: TGTGCCAGCAGCTCGGGGGGCAGTAGAGAGACCCAGTACTTC. The V call is TRBV7-6, the J call TRBJ2-5; weak D call: TRBD2 (7 bases). The CDR3 is 14 amino acids. Trimming took off 4 bases at V and 4 bases at J, with 13 bases between the two ends. CDR1 is SGHVS, CDR2 FNYEAQ, per germline.

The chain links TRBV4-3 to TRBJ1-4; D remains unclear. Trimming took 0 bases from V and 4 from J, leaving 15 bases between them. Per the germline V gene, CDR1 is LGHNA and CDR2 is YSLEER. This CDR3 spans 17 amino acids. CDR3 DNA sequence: TGCGCCAGCAGCCAAGATCCGACTCCGTCGGTTAATGAAAAACTGTTTTTT. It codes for CASSQDPTPSVNEKLFF.

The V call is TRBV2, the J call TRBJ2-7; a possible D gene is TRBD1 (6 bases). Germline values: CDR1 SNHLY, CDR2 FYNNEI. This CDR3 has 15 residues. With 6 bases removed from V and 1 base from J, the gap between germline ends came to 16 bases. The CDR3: CASSSVQGYSYEQYF. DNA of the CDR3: TGTGCCAGCAGCTCGGTTCAGGGGTATTCCTACGAGCAGTACTTC.

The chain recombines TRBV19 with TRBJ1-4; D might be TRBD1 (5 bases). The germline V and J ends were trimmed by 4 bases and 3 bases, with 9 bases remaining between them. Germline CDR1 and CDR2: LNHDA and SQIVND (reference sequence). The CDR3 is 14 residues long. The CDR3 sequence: CASSNSGANEKLFF. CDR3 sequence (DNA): TGTGCCAGTAGTAATTCGGGGGCTAATGAAAAACTGTTTTTT.

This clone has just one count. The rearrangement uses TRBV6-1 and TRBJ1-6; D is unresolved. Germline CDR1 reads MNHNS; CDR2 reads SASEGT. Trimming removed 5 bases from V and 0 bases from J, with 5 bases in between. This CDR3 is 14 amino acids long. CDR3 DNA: TGTGCCAGCAGTTCCGGCTCCTATAATTCACCCCTCCACTTT. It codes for CASSSGSYNSPLHF.

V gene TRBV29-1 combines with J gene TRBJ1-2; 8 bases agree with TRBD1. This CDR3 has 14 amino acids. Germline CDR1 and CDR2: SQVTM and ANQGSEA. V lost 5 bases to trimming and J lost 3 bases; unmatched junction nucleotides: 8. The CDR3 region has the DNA TGCAGCGTTCAGGACAGGGTGAAAGACTATGGCTACACCTTC. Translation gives CSVQDRVKDYGYTF.

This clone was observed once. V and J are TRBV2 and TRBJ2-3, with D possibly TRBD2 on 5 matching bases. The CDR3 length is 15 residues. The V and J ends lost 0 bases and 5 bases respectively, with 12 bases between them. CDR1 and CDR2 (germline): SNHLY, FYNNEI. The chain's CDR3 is CASSEAPRAGDTQYF. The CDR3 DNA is TGTGCCAGCAGTGAAGCGCCAAGGGCGGGAGATACGCAGTATTTT.

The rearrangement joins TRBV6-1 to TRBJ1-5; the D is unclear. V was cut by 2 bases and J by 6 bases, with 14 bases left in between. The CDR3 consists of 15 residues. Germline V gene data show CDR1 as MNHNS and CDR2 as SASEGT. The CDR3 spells CASSEQSTWSQPQHF. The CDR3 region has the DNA TGTGCCAGCAGTGAACAGAGCACCTGGAGTCAGCCCCAGCATTTT.

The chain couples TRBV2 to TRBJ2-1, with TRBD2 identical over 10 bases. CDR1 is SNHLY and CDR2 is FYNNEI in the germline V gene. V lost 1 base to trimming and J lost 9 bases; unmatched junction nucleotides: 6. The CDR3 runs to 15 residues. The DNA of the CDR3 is TGTGCCAGCAGTGAAGACGGACTAGCGGAGATTGAGCAGTTCTTC. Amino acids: CASSEDGLAEIEQFF.

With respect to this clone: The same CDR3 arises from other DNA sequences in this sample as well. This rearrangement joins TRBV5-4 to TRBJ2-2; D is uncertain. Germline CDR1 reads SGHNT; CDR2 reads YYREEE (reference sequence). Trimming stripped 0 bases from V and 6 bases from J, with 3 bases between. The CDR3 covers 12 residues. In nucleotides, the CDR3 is TGTGCCAGCAGCTTGGTGTCCGGGGAGCTGTTTTTT. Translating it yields CASSLVSGELFF.

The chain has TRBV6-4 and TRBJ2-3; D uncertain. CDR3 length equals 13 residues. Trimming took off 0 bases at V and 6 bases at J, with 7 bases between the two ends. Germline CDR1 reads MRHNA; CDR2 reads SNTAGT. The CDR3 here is CASSDSPEDTQYF. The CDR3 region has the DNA TGTGCCAGCAGTGACTCCCCGGAGGATACGCAGTATTTT.

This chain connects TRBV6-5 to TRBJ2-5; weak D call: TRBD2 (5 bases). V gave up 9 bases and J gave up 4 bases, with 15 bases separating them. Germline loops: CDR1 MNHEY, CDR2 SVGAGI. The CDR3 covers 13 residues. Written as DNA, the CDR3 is TGTGCCAGTCAGCGGACCACCCCAGAGACCCAGTACTTC. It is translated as CASQRTTPETQYF.

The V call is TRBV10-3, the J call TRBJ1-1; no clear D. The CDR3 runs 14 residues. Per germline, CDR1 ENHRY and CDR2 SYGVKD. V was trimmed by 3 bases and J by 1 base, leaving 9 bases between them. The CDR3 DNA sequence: TGTGCCATCAGTGACCCTGCAGCGAACACTGAAGCTTTCTTT. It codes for CAISDPAANTEAFF.

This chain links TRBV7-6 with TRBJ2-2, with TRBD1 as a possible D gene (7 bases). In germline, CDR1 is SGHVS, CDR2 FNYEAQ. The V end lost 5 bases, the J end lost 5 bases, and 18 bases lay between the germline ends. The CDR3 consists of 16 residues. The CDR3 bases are TGTGCCAGCAGCACAGAGGCGGGACAGCTGACCGGGGAGCTGTTTTTT. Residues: CASSTEAGQLTGELFF.

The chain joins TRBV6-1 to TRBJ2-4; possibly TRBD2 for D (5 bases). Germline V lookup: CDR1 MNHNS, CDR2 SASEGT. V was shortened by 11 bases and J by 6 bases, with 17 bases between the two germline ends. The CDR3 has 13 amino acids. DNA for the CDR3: TGTGCCTGTTTCACGAGGGAACGAAACATTCAGTACTTC. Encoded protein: CACFTRERNIQYF.